The rows below give T cell receptor beta chains drawn from one sample of a study of cytomegalovirus exposure and HLA in healthy donors. Libraries were prepared by immunoSEQ multiplex PCR; TCRdb keeps only in-frame clonotypes and omits some of them. In the table there are around 100,000 clones, roughly 82% of which are singletons. The sample taken for sequencing was PBMCs. These receptor sequences come from a woman younger than 30 in good health and CMV-seronegative. The CDR3 runs from the conserved cysteine through the conserved F or W. The D gene is left open where the match is weak. Size tells how often a clone was seen (once, few, many) or the class of an expanded clone, and some rows leave it out.

TRBJ1-1 TRBV18 - TRBD1 14 TGTGCCAGCTCACCCCGAGGGACAGGGGATTGGGCTTTCTTT CASSPRGTGDWAFF
TRBJ2-5 TRBV18 - - 14 TGTGCCAGCTCACCACTTGCAGGGATGGAGACCCAGTACTTC CASSPLAGMETQYF
TRBJ2-5 TRBV6-6 - TRBD1 12 TGTGCCAGCACCAGGGGGCAAGAGACCCAGTACTTC CASTRGQETQYF
TRBJ2-1 TRBV19 - TRBD1 15 TGTGCCAGTAGACAATTAACAACAGGGGGCAATGAGCAGTTCTTC CASRQLTTGGNEQFF
TRBJ2-3 TRBV29-1 - - 16 TGCAGCGCCCTCAAATACGACGACAAACCAGGGGATACGCAGTATTTT CSALKYDDKPGDTQYF
TRBJ1-5 TRBV28 - - 13 TGTGCCAGCAGTTCCTTATCGTATCAGCCCCAGCATTTT CASSSLSYQPQHF
TRBJ2-7 TRBV25-1 - TRBD2 17 TGTGCCAGCAGTGGTCCCCGGGGACTAGCGGTTACCTACGAGCAGTACTTC CASSGPRGLAVTYEQYF
TRBJ2-7 TRBV4-1 - TRBD1 16 TGCGCCAGCAGCCAATATAGGTTTAGGGGGCACGGCGAGCAGTACTTC CASSQYRFRGHGEQYF
TRBJ1-4 TRBV7-2 - - 16 TGTGCCAGCAGCTTAGATTGGGAAGGGAGTAATGAAAAACTGTTTTTT CASSLDWEGSNEKLFF
TRBJ2-3 TRBV9 - - 13 TGTGCCAGCAGCGCCCTAGGAACAGATACGCAGTATTTT CASSALGTDTQYF
TRBJ2-6 TRBV5-1 once - 16 TGCGCCAGCAGCTTAACTACAGGCTCTGGGGCCAACGTCCTGACTTTC CASSLTTGSGANVLTF
TRBJ1-1 TRBV4-1 few - 15 TGCGCCAGCAGCCAAGATCGAGGGGGGAACACTGAAGCTTTCTTT CASSQDRGGNTEAFF
TRBJ2-4 TRBV28 - TRBD2 19 TGTGCCAGCAGTTACCCCCCGACTAGCGGGAGCCTAGCCAAAAACATTCAGTACTTC CASSYPPTSGSLAKNIQYF
TRBJ2-7 TRBV4-3 - - 15 TGCGCCAGCAGCCCCAGTATACAAGTTACCTACGAGCAGTACTTC CASSPSIQVTYEQYF
TRBJ2-7 TRBV4-1 - - 14 TGCGCCAGCAGCCAAACCGATTTCGCGAGCGAGCAGTACTTC CASSQTDFASEQYF
TRBJ1-2 TRBV6-5 few - 12 TGTGCCAGCAGACTCCAGGGTAGAGGCTACACCTTC CASRLQGRGYTF
TRBJ2-7 TRBV27 - - 11 TGTGCCAGCAGTACGGGGAACGAGCAGTACTTC CASSTGNEQYF
TRBJ2-2 TRBV7-2 - TRBD2 17 TGTGCCAGCAGCCCCCGTCTTCTAGCGGGAGCGTCCGGGGAGCTGTTTTTT CASSPRLLAGASGELFF
TRBJ1-2 TRBV5-1 - TRBD1 13 TGCGCCAGCAGCTTGCAGGGGGCAACGGGCTACACCTTC CASSLQGATGYTF
TRBJ2-1 TRBV19 - - 15 TGTGCCAGTAGTATAGTCCCGGGACTTTACAATGAGCAGTTCTTC CASSIVPGLYNEQFF
TRBJ2-2 TRBV7-8 few - 18 TGTGCCAGCAGCTTATCACTAGACCGGCGACTACACACCGGGGAGCTGTTTTTT CASSLSLDRRLHTGELFF
TRBJ2-1 TRBV7-2 few TRBD1 17 TGTGCCAGCAGCCTACGAATCCCGGGACAGGGGCACAATGAGCAGTTCTTC CASSLRIPGQGHNEQFF
TRBJ2-2 TRBV29-1 once TRBD1 17 TGCAGCGTTGGGGGCCGGACAGGGGGCAATCGTGCCGGGGAGCTGTTTTTT CSVGGRTGGNRAGELFF
TRBJ2-7 TRBV6-6 - TRBD2 15 TGTGCCAGCACTTTTGCTGCTCGGGAGGTCTACGAGCAGTACTTC CASTFAAREVYEQYF
TRBJ2-7 TRBV18 - TRBD2 14 TGTGCCAGCACGGCGGGGGACCCTGACTACGAGCAGTACTTC CASTAGDPDYEQYF
TRBJ1-6 TRBV9 - - 14 TGTGCCAGCACCCCAGACCTGACTCATTCACCCCTCCACTTT CASTPDLTHSPLHF
TRBJ2-7 TRBV7-3 - - 13 TGTGCCAGCAGCTTGAGGCCGTCCTACGAGCAGTACTTC CASSLRPSYEQYF
TRBJ2-5 TRBV7-9 - TRBD1 12 TGTGCCAGCAGCGTCTCGGACAGGCCCCAGTACTTC CASSVSDRPQYF